This T cell receptor (beta chain) was obtained from a study of blood T cell repertoires in COVID-19. Study-wide background: Acute-phase and convalescent COVID-19 samples originated in the United States, Italy and Spain. Nucleic acid was either cDNA or gDNA, and it came from T cells, B-cell-depleted T cells, or PBMCs.

This clone turned up a few times. The table came from immunoSEQ multiplex PCR; TCRdb's copy has only in-frame clones and leaves some out. The table shows roughly 200,000 clones, with approximately 85% occurring only once. Per germline, CDR1 SGHVS and CDR2 FNYEAQ. The CDR3 extends over 15 amino acids. Trimming left V 6 bases short and J 6 bases short, with 20 bases between. The chain recombines TRBV7-6 with TRBJ2-5, with D tentatively TRBD1 (6 bases). This TCR derives from a man in his 60s with acute or convalescent COVID-19. Sequenced: peripheral blood. This chain's CDR3 is CASRPPGTPLQTQYF. CDR3 bases: TGTGCCAGCAGGCCCCCGGGGACACCTCTGCAGACCCAGTACTTC.